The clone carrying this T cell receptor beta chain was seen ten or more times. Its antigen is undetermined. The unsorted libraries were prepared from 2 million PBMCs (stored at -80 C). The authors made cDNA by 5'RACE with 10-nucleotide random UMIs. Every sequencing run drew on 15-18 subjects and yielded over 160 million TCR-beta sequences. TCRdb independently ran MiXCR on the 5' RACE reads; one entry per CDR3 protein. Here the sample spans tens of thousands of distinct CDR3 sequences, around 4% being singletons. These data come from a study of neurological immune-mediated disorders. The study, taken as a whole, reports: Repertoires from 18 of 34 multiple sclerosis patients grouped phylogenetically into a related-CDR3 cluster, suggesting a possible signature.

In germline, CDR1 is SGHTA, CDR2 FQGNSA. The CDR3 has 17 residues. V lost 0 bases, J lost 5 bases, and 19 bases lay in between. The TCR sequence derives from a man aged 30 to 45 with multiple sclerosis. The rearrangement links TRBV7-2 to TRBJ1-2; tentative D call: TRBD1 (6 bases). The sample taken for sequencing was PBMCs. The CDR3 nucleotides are TGTGCCAGCAGCTTAGCGCCCTCCCGGCAGACAGGATATGGCTACACCTTC. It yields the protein CASSLAPSRQTGYGYTF.